A single sample gave rise to the 9 T cell receptor beta chains below, sequenced in a study of blood T cell repertoires in COVID-19. Libraries were prepared by immunoSEQ multiplex PCR; TCRdb keeps only in-frame clonotypes and omits some of them. This table has about 83,000 clones, roughly 80% appearing once. The specimen sequenced was peripheral blood. The receptors stem from a woman older than 75 with acute or convalescent COVID-19.

The V gene is TRBV5-1, the J gene TRBJ1-6; 7 nucleotides match TRBD1. Trimming at V came to 4 bases and at J to 3 bases, leaving 7 bases not matched to a gene. Germline-derived CDR1 and CDR2 are SGHRS and YFSETQ. The CDR3 has 16 amino acids. In DNA form, the CDR3 reads TGCGCCAGCAGCCGTCAGGGGGTGGTCTATAATTCACCCCTCCACTTT. This translates into CASSRQGVVYNSPLHF.

The chain combines TRBV7-2 with TRBJ1-1; D is unclear. This CDR3 region has 15 residues. Trimming cost V 6 bases and J 4 bases, with 18 bases left between them. The germline V gene encodes CDR1 SGHTA and CDR2 FQGNSA. CDR3 coding DNA: TGTGCCAGCAGAAAAGACCCCGCTGCGGGCACTGAAGCTTTCTTT. Residues: CASRKDPAAGTEAFF.

The rearrangement links TRBV1 to TRBJ2-5; the table's D call, TRBD2, was not checked against the DNA. TRBV1 is assigned pseudogene status. This CDR3 contains 19 residues. In DNA, the CDR3 is TGCACCAGCTGGTTCCCGTCCGAGGAGAAAAACTTCCCACAAGAGACCCAGTACTTC. Its translation: CTSWFPSEEKNFPQETQYF.

In its sample, this clone was seen a few times. The chain carries TRBV3-1 (or the pseudogene TRBV3-2) and TRBJ2-7; TRBD2 matches 10 bases. V shed 3 bases, J shed 5 bases, and the junction held 4 bases outside the gene matches. Germline assignment: CDR1 LGHDT and CDR2 YNNKEL (reference sequence). The CDR3 has 14 residues. This chain's CDR3 is CASSQSGGADEQYF. CDR3 coding DNA: TGTGCCAGCAGCCAGAGCGGGGGGGCAGACGAGCAGTACTTC.

V is TRBV30 and J is TRBJ2-2, with D unclear. CDR1 is GTSNPN, CDR2 SVGIG, per germline (reference sequence). The CDR3 totals 13 residues. Between the trimmed V and J ends, which lost 0 bases and 4 bases, there was a span of 6 bases. The CDR3 DNA follows: TGTGCCTGGAGTGTTGCGGCCACCGGGGAGCTGTTTTTT. Protein product: CAWSVAATGELFF.

This chain joins TRBV10-3 and TRBJ2-7, with a possible D match to TRBD2 (5 bases). Looked up from germline, CDR1 is ENHRY and CDR2 is SYGVKD. V lost 6 bases to trimming and J lost 2 bases, with 17 bases between them. The CDR3 spans 15 residues. The CDR3 DNA reads as TGTGCCATCAGCGGCCGGGCGGGCAGAGCCTACGAGCAGTACTTC. Protein: CAISGRAGRAYEQYF.

The rearrangement links TRBV6-6 to TRBJ2-5, with TRBD2 matching 10 bases. The ends lost 4 bases at V and 2 bases at J; junction bases unmatched: 4. The CDR3 contains 15 residues. Germline values: CDR1 MNHNY, CDR2 SVGAGI (reference sequence). CDR3 nucleotide sequence: TGTGCCAGCAGTTGGGCTAGCGGGGGTCAAGAGACCCAGTACTTC. This translates into CASSWASGGQETQYF.

In its sample, this clone was seen a few times. J is TRBJ2-3 and V is TRBV24-1; TRBD2 is a possible D gene (6 bases). Trimming removed 4 bases from V and 3 bases from J, with 13 bases in between. The germline CDR1 and CDR2 sequences are KGHDR and SFDVKD. The CDR3 has 15 amino acids. Written as DNA, the CDR3 is TGTGCCACCAGTGAAACCTCGGGACTTACAGATACGCAGTATTTT. Amino acids: CATSETSGLTDTQYF.

This CDR3 is CASSIHYSGSSYNEQFF. In DNA, the CDR3 is TGTGCCAGCAGCATTCATTATAGCGGGAGCTCCTACAATGAGCAGTTCTTC. This chain uses TRBV27 with TRBJ2-1; 9 positions match TRBD2. V lost 6 bases and J lost 0; bases outside the gene matches: 9. Germline V gene sequence: CDR1 MNHEY, CDR2 SMNVEV (reference sequence). This CDR3 is built from 17 residues.